A selection of T cell receptor beta chains follows, all from one sample in a study of cytomegalovirus exposure and HLA in healthy donors. Only in-frame clones appear in the TCRdb table, and some are missing; sequencing was by immunoSEQ multiplex PCR. The sample lists fewer than 110,000 clones, 65% to 80% occurring once. Material: PBMCs. The receptors were sampled from a male donor in good health and CMV-seronegative. CDR3s include the opening cysteine and the closing phenylalanine or tryptophan. Each record gives: J gene, clone size, V gene, D gene, CDR3 DNA, CDR3 protein. D genes are given only for firm matches. Rows may omit the clone size; those that give it use once, few, many or a size class.

J: TRBJ2-2
size: .
V: TRBV7-9
D: TRBD2
DNA: TGTGCCAGCAGCTTAGCGAGGCCTAGCGGGAGTTTGACCGGGGAGCTGTTTTTT
CDR3: CASSLARPSGSLTGELFF

J: TRBJ2-5
size: medium-sized
V: TRBV7-9
D: .
DNA: TGTGCCAGCAGCTTTAATCAGGGGTGGTCAGAGACCCAGTACTTC
CDR3: CASSFNQGWSETQYF

J: TRBJ2-3
size: .
V: TRBV6-6
D: TRBD1
DNA: TGTGCCAGCACACCCGGGACAGGGGGCGAGACAGATACGCAGTATTTT
CDR3: CASTPGTGGETDTQYF

J: TRBJ1-2
size: .
V: TRBV7-9
D: TRBD1
DNA: TGTGCCAGCAGCCAACAACAGGGGTTGGGTGGCTACACCTTC
CDR3: CASSQQQGLGGYTF

J: TRBJ2-1
size: .
V: TRBV27
D: .
DNA: TGTGCCAGCAGTCCCGGGGGAGCGTACAATGAGCAGTTCTTC
CDR3: CASSPGGAYNEQFF

J: TRBJ2-7
size: .
V: TRBV27
D: TRBD2
DNA: TGTGCCAGCGGATCACCCTCGGGGGGCGAGCAGTACTTC
CDR3: CASGSPSGGEQYF

J: TRBJ1-4
size: .
V: TRBV19
D: .
DNA: TGTGCCAGTAGTGACTCTTCCCGGCGGGAAAAACTGTTTTTT
CDR3: CASSDSSRREKLFF

J: TRBJ1-2
size: .
V: TRBV4-1
D: TRBD1
DNA: TGCGCCAGCAGCCAAGATCATACAGGGGGCACGGGCTACACCTTC
CDR3: CASSQDHTGGTGYTF

J: TRBJ2-3
size: .
V: TRBV5-6
D: .
DNA: TGTGCCAGCAGCTTGGGGGCCGGCACAGATACGCAGTATTTT
CDR3: CASSLGAGTDTQYF

J: TRBJ2-1
size: .
V: TRBV28
D: TRBD1
DNA: TGTGCCAGCTGGCAAGGTGCGGGGACAGGGACCTACTGGGCTCGGGATGAGCAGTTCTTC
CDR3: CASWQGAGTGTYWARDEQFF

J: TRBJ2-2
size: .
V: TRBV7-7
D: TRBD1
DNA: TGTGCCAGCAGCCCTTTAGACAGGGGACACACCGGGGAGCTGTTTTTT
CDR3: CASSPLDRGHTGELFF

J: TRBJ1-5
size: .
V: TRBV28
D: .
DNA: TGTGCCAGCACGTCCCCTGGCAGGGCTGGTCAGCCCCAGCATTTT
CDR3: CASTSPGRAGQPQHF